This T cell receptor beta chain is from a study of T cell repertoires in cytomegalovirus infection. Ten or more counts support this clonotype. The trim removed 5 bases at V and 5 bases at J, leaving 11 bases unmatched. CDR3 length equals 16 residues. TCRdb recomputed calls from the reads with MiXCR, one row per CDR3 protein. The data hold under 300,000 distinct CDR3 sequences, with around 12% observed a single time. The sequenced material came from PBMCs. The clonotype comes from a human donor in good health (CMV status not recorded). Some clones in this sample may be carry-over from other donors' samples. The J gene is TRBJ2-5, the V gene TRBV12-3 or TRBV12-4; 10 bases agree with TRBD1. In nucleotides, the CDR3 is TGTGCCAGCAGTCGAAGACAGGGGGCGGGTGGGGAGACCCAGTACTTC. Translation: CASSRRQGAGGETQYF.